The 6 T cell receptor beta chains reported below all come from one sample, sequenced in a study of molecular identifiers for immune sequencing clone quantification (dated by TCRdb to 2017 to 2018). Library prep was done by PCR. The run used a NextSeq 500. The public sequencing data were trimmed at Q25 with fastp and processed into clonotypes with MiXCR by TCRdb, which kept only in-frame beta chains. All rows with the same CDR3 protein become a single entry with the most common DNA and genes. This sample holds approximately 550,000 distinct CDR3 sequences; about 25% were observed only once. Roughly 0.79% of the sample is in the top ten clones. The sample consisted of naive CD8+ T cells from blood, with Jurkat cell RNA spiked in. The cell subset or site label corresponds to: FACS-sorted CD8+CD4-CCR7+CD45RA+ naive T cells. The receptors here all came from a human donor in good health. Some libraries in this study had Jurkat cell RNA spiked in.

On this clonotype itself: Since a much larger clone is just one base distant, this may be a read error. The chain carries TRBV5-4 and TRBJ2-3, with TRBD2 matching 7 bases. There are 15 residues in the CDR3. Germline assignment: CDR1 SGHNT and CDR2 YYREEE (reference sequence). In DNA, the CDR3 is TGTGCCAGCAGCCCGGGACTAACTAGCACAGGTACGCAGTATTTT. It yields the protein CASSPGLTSTGTQYF.

This clonotype was detected a few times. The chain recombines TRBV5-1 with TRBJ2-7, with no clear D. The germline V and J ends were trimmed by 2 bases and 5 bases, with 14 bases remaining between them. There are 14 residues in the CDR3. CDR1 SGHRS and CDR2 YFSETQ come from the germline V gene. The chain's CDR3 is CASSFLNSLDEQYF. DNA of the CDR3: TGCGCCAGCAGCTTCCTCAACAGTCTCGACGAGCAGTACTTC.

The chain recombines TRBV10-3 with TRBJ1-1; 8 nucleotides match TRBD1. Per the germline V gene, CDR1 is ENHRY and CDR2 is SYGVKD. CDR3 length: 15 residues. The J segment lost 4 bases and the V segment lost 2 bases, leaving 6 bases of the junction unmatched. The CDR3, as DNA: TGTGCCATCAGTGAGGGGACAGGAAGTTCCACTGAAGCTTTCTTT. Amino acids: CAISEGTGSSTEAFF.

Remarks on this clonotype: Being one base from a much bigger clone, this may be a read error. The gene calls are TRBV7-9 and TRBJ1-4; D is ambiguous. V was cut by 5 bases and J by 5 bases, with 9 bases left in between. CDR3 length: 13 residues. The V gene's germline CDR1 is SEHNR and CDR2 FQNEAQ (reference sequence). The DNA of the CDR3 is TGTGCCAGCAGCCCCCCGATAAATGAAAAACTGTTTTTT. Translated, it gives CASSPPINEKLFF. Looking up the rest from reference TRBV7-9 and TRBJ1-4 gives the full variable domain: DTGVSQNPRHKITKRGQNVTFRCDPISEHNRLYWYRQTLGQGPEFLTYFQNEAQLEKSRLLSDRFSAERPKGSFSTLEIQRTEQGDSAMYLCASSPPINEKLFFGSGTQLSVL.

Worth noting for this clonotype: One junction end does not reproduce the germline sequence, and a read error may be involved. The CDR3 sequence: CAGSSEQGSETQYF. Written as DNA, the CDR3 is TGTGCCGGCAGTTCCGAACAGGGGTCGGAGACCCAGTACTTC. The rearrangement links TRBV12-3 or TRBV12-4 to TRBJ2-5, with 7 positions matching TRBD1. This CDR3 is 14 amino acids long.

J is TRBJ2-7 and V is TRBV30, with D possibly being TRBD1 (7 bases). The CDR3 loop spans 15 amino acids. V was trimmed by 4 bases and J by 1 base, leaving 17 bases between them. From germline, CDR1 is GTSNPN and CDR2 SVGIG (reference sequence). The DNA for the CDR3 is TGTGCCTGGATCGACCCAGGGGGGCAGTCCTACGAGCAGTACTTC. Amino acids: CAWIDPGGQSYEQYF.